One and the same sample provided the 9 T cell receptor beta chains below, sequenced in a study of human T cells and chemical hapten exposure. Noted time point: patch test 2, 6 weeks after DPC sensitization. The sample's treatment: therapeutic diphenylcyclopropenone sensitization with weekly scalp DPC. TCRdb recomputed calls from the RACE reads with MiXCR, one row per CDR3 protein. The table lists tens of thousands of distinct CDR3 sequences, 6.5% to 8% of them singletons. The specimen comprised whole blood, sampled in connection with sensitization to the hapten diphenylcyclopropenone (DPC). The receptor set was obtained from a woman in her twenties or thirties with alopecia areata. Some clones in this sample may be carry-over from other donors' samples.

In its sample, this clonotype was seen many times. CDR3 sequence (DNA): TGTGCCAGCAGTTACCGCTTATGGGGGGGGGGCCACTATGGCTACACCTTC. The encoded protein is CASSYRLWGGGHYGYTF. V gene TRBV6-5 combines with J gene TRBJ1-2; D is perhaps TRBD1 (6 bases). CDR1 is MNHEY, CDR2 SVGAGI, per germline. CDR3 length equals 17 residues. Trimming cost V 2 bases and J 3 bases, with 19 bases left between them.

This clonotype occurred a few times. The chain couples TRBV4-2 to TRBJ2-2; TRBD2 matches 8 bases. The V gene's germline CDR1 is LGHNA and CDR2 YNFKEQ. The CDR3 extends over 14 amino acids. The ends lost 6 bases at V and 7 bases at J; junction bases unmatched: 7. CDR3 region: CASSRGGGIGELFF. DNA of the CDR3: TGTGCCAGCAGTCGGGGCGGGGGGATCGGGGAGCTGTTTTTT.

This clonotype has at least ten counts. J is TRBJ1-4 and V is TRBV5-5; 7 bases map to TRBD1. CDR1 and CDR2 (germline): SGHKS, YYEKEE (reference sequence). The ends lost 4 bases at V and 6 bases at J; junction bases unmatched: 3. The length of the CDR3 is 13 residues. The CDR3 region has the DNA TGTGCCAGCAGCAAAGGGACAGATGAAAAACTGTTTTTT. Translated: CASSKGTDEKLFF.

This clonotype occurred a few times. This chain joins TRBV12-3 or TRBV12-4 and TRBJ1-5; D is perhaps TRBD1 (5 bases). The V end lost 3 bases, the J end lost 2 bases, and 11 bases lay between the germline ends. The CDR3 has 15 residues. The CDR3 sequence: CASSLSGGGNQPQHF. CDR3 nucleotide sequence: TGTGCCAGCAGTTTGTCGGGGGGTGGCAATCAGCCCCAGCATTTT.

This clonotype was counted at least ten times. This sequence joins TRBV6-5 and TRBJ1-1; 12 positions agree with TRBD1. V lost 1 base, J lost 7 bases, and 10 bases stayed unmatched. CDR1 and CDR2 from the germline V gene are MNHEY and SVGAGI. CDR3 length: 17 residues. The CDR3 region has the DNA TGTGCCAGCAGTTACTTAGCCGGGACAGGGGGCCACAGTGAAGCTTTCTTT. Its translation is CASSYLAGTGGHSEAFF.

There are many counts of this clonotype. The chain recombines TRBV20-1 with TRBJ1-1; D perhaps matches TRBD1 (5 bases). Germline-derived CDR1 and CDR2 are DFQATT and SNEGSKA (reference sequence). The CDR3 is made up of 15 amino acids. V lost 0 bases to trimming and J lost 4 bases, with 15 bases between them. The CDR3 coding sequence is TGCAGTGCTAGAGACTGGGGCAGGGCAGTCACTGAAGCTTTCTTT. Amino acids: CSARDWGRAVTEAFF.

The J gene is TRBJ1-6, the V gene TRBV12-3 or TRBV12-4; possibly TRBD1 for D (5 bases). This CDR3 region has 15 residues. V was pared by 3 bases and J by 7 bases, with 13 bases between. CDR3 sequence (DNA): TGTGCCAGCAGTTTGTTTGGGACTGAGAATTCACCCCTCCACTTT. It codes for CASSLFGTENSPLHF.

As concerns this clonotype: This likely comes from a read error, as the CDR3 has no conserved phenylalanine or tryptophan at its end. It is unclear where the CDR3 begins or ends on the DNA, so no DNA is shown, and the CDR3 is as TCRdb lists it. V gene TRBV10-3 combines with J gene TRBJ2-1. CDR1 ENHRY and CDR2 SYGVKD come from the germline V gene. Termini included, the CDR3 measures 9 amino acids. The CDR3 sequence: CAISESDSG.

This chain links TRBV2 with TRBJ2-1; maybe TRBD2 (7 bases). Trimming took off 1 base at V and 14 bases at J, with 18 bases between the two ends. Germline CDR1 is SNHLY and CDR2 is FYNNEI. CDR3 length: 14 residues. The CDR3, as DNA: TGTGCCAGCAGTGAAGACGCGGGGGCCCCCTCGAAGTTCTTC. It codes for CASSEDAGAPSKFF.